Shown below are 24 T cell receptor beta chains from a single sample sequenced in a study of shared clonotypes between healthy human individuals. Sequencing used immunoSEQ multiplex PCR; TCRdb keeps in-frame clones, though not all of them. This table has some 1.1 million clones, 70% to 85% appearing once. The material sequenced was memory CD4+ T cells from PBMCs. The subset was: CD45RA-negative fraction. Source of these receptors: a man aged 18 to 30 in good health. Some clones in this sample may be carry-over from other donors' samples.

The rearrangement uses TRBV6-6 and TRBJ2-5, with 10 positions matching TRBD1. With the DNA end fitting TRBJ2-7 better, the J assignment may be wrong. Germline loops: CDR1 MNHNY, CDR2 SVGAGI (reference sequence). The CDR3 runs to 13 residues. The CDR3 nucleotides are TGTGCCAGCAGAGGGACAGGGGACTACGAGCAGTACTTC. Protein sequence: CASRGTGDYEQYF.

The chain joins TRBV5-1 to TRBJ2-7, with 12 bases that match TRBD2. CDR1 is SGHRS, CDR2 YFSETQ, per germline. This CDR3 is 14 amino acids long. J was trimmed by 0 bases and V by 5 bases; bases with no gene match: 0. CDR3 residues: CASRGLAGSYEQYF. The CDR3 DNA sequence: TGCGCCAGCAGGGGACTAGCGGGCTCCTACGAGCAGTACTTC.

V is TRBV10-3 and J is TRBJ2-2; D gene ambiguous. The CDR3 has 14 residues. V lost 4 bases, J lost 3 bases, and 9 bases lay in between. Germline loops: CDR1 ENHRY, CDR2 SYGVKD. The DNA for the CDR3 is TGTGCCATCAGTGCCGACGGATACACCGGGGAGCTGTTTTTT. Protein product: CAISADGYTGELFF.

The chain has TRBV6-1 and TRBJ1-4; no clear D gene. CDR1 is MNHNS and CDR2 is SASEGT in the germline V gene. The CDR3 length is 16 residues. V lost 1 base, J lost 3 bases, and 12 bases lay in between. The CDR3: CASSEGYRYSNEKLFF. The CDR3 region has the DNA TGTGCCAGCAGTGAAGGATACAGATACTCTAATGAAAAACTGTTTTTT.

The chain has TRBV5-1 and TRBJ2-7, with a tentative D call TRBD1 (6 bases). V was trimmed by 3 bases and J by 1 base, leaving 17 bases between them. CDR3 length: 16 residues. Germline assignment: CDR1 SGHRS and CDR2 YFSETQ. The CDR3 region is CASSWTTGDPSYEQYF. DNA for the CDR3: TGCGCCAGCAGCTGGACGACAGGCGACCCATCCTACGAGCAGTACTTC.

The J gene is TRBJ2-3, the V gene TRBV4-1, with 10 nucleotides matching TRBD2. The CDR3 has 16 amino acids. The germline CDR1 and CDR2 sequences are MGHRA and YSYEKL. V trimming: 7 bases; J trimming: 2 bases; junction bases outside the gene matches: 9. The CDR3: CASTRLAGALTDTQYF. The CDR3 DNA reads as TGCGCCAGCACCCGCCTAGCGGGAGCCCTCACAGATACGCAGTATTTT.

The chain joins TRBV27 to TRBJ1-4; the match to TRBD1 covers 7 bases. The CDR3 extends over 14 amino acids. V lost 3 bases and J lost 5; bases outside the gene matches: 3. CDR1 is MNHEY, CDR2 SMNVEV, per germline (reference sequence). The CDR3 is CASSLLGQNEKLFF. The CDR3 bases are TGTGCCAGCAGTTTGCTGGGACAGAATGAAAAACTGTTTTTT.

Comment on this clone: The junction differs from germline at one of its ends, possibly a read error. The chain uses TRBV5-4 and TRBJ1-1; no clear D gene. The CDR3 has 13 amino acids. CDR1 and CDR2 from the germline V gene are SGHNT and YYREEE (reference sequence). CDR3 region: CASSQEMNTEAFF. DNA for the CDR3: TGCGCCAGCAGCCAAGAAATGAACACTGAAGCTTTCTTT.

Note on this clone: Other DNA sequences within the sample encode an identical CDR3. The V call is TRBV27, the J call TRBJ2-2; 10 bases fit TRBD1. Trimming removed 3 bases from V and 4 bases from J; junction bases left unmatched: 5. From germline, CDR1 is MNHEY and CDR2 SMNVEV (reference sequence). This CDR3 has 16 amino acids. For the CDR3, the DNA is TGTGCCAGCAGTTTCCGGGACAGGGGAGGCACCGGGGAGCTGTTTTTT. Residues: CASSFRDRGGTGELFF.

The chain links TRBV28 to TRBJ1-4; 9 positions match TRBD1. Unmatched junction bases numbered 6, after V lost 6 bases and J lost 7 bases. The CDR3 is 14 residues long. CDR1 is MDHEN and CDR2 is SYDVKM in the germline V gene. CDR3 DNA: TGTGCCAGCAGCTCGGACAGGGGACTTGAAAAACTGTTTTTT. Amino acid sequence: CASSSDRGLEKLFF.

The chain combines TRBV11-3 with TRBJ2-7; tentatively, D is TRBD1 (6 bases). The CDR3 length is 15 residues. Trimming cost V 5 bases and J 0 bases, with 14 bases left between them. Germline V gene data show CDR1 as SGHNT and CDR2 as YENEEA. The CDR3: CASSIGQHHSYEQYF. CDR3 coding DNA: TGTGCCAGCAGCATCGGACAGCATCACTCCTACGAGCAGTACTTC.

The rearrangement uses TRBV29-1 and TRBJ2-2; 7 bases align to TRBD2. With V trimmed by 7 bases and J by 4 bases, 9 bases remained unmatched. This CDR3 contains 14 residues. Looked up from germline, CDR1 is SQVTM and CDR2 is ANQGSEA. Here the CDR3 reads CSAGGGIGTGELFF. The DNA of the CDR3 is TGCAGCGCCGGCGGGGGTATCGGCACCGGGGAGCTGTTTTTT.

The rearrangement links TRBV30 to TRBJ2-5, with D hard to call. Germline V gene data show CDR1 as GTSNPN and CDR2 as SVGIG (reference sequence). The V end lost 0 bases, the J end lost 11 bases, and 13 bases lay between the germline ends. The CDR3 contains 12 residues. As DNA, the CDR3 is TGTGCCTGGAGTGTTGGGGTTCGGCCACAGTACTTC. Protein: CAWSVGVRPQYF.

Written as DNA, the CDR3 is TGTGCCAGCAGAGGCCCTGCCCCAACAGCGGCCCAAGAGACCCAGTACTTC. This sequence encodes CASRGPAPTAAQETQYF. V and J are TRBV28 and TRBJ2-5, with D possibly being TRBD2 (5 bases). Per germline, CDR1 MDHEN and CDR2 SYDVKM. The CDR3 covers 17 residues. V was shortened by 6 bases and J by 1 base, with 21 bases between the two germline ends.

The J gene is TRBJ2-7, the V gene TRBV28; TRBD1 matches at 10 bases. The CDR3 consists of 15 residues. The germline gives CDR1 MDHEN, CDR2 SYDVKM. The V gene end was trimmed by 8 bases and the J gene end by 1 base; junction bases not matched to a gene: 8. This CDR3 reads CASAGGQGGSYEQYF. CDR3 in DNA: TGTGCCAGCGCCGGAGGACAGGGGGGTTCCTACGAGCAGTACTTC.

The table lists this clone with a few counts. This chain uses TRBV28 with TRBJ2-7; a weak D match, TRBD1 (6 bases). V was clipped by 6 bases and J by 0 bases, with 18 bases between them. Germline V lookup: CDR1 MDHEN, CDR2 SYDVKM. This CDR3 has 16 amino acids. The DNA for the CDR3 is TGTGCCAGCAGCCTAGGACAGTTGCCTTTCTCCTACGAGCAGTACTTC. Amino acids: CASSLGQLPFSYEQYF. The whole variable domain, remainder taken from reference TRBV28 and TRBJ2-7, is DVKVTQSSRYLVKRTGEKVFLECVQDMDHENMFWYRQDPGLGLRLIYFSYDVKMKEKGDIPEGYSVSREKKERFSLILESASTNQTSMYLCASSLGQLPFSYEQYFGPGTRLTVT.

The sample holds one count of this clone. The chain has TRBV7-2 and TRBJ2-7; D gene uncertain. Germline V gene lookup returns CDR1 SGHTA and CDR2 FQGNSA. The CDR3 sequence is 13 residues long. Trimming cost V 2 bases and J 2 bases, with 7 bases left between them. The CDR3 DNA reads TGTGCCAGCAGCTTATATGGAGCCTACGAGCAGTACTTC. Its protein product is CASSLYGAYEQYF.

Notes on this clone: This same CDR3 is encoded by further DNA sequences in the sample. This chain connects TRBV27 to TRBJ2-7; 9 bases map to TRBD1. Per the germline V gene, CDR1 is MNHEY and CDR2 is SMNVEV (reference sequence). The CDR3 totals 14 residues. The V segment lost 5 bases and the J segment 2 bases; nucleotides outside the gene matches: 4. The DNA for the CDR3 is TGTGCCAGCAGTCGGACAGGGGTGACCTACGAGCAGTACTTC. Protein sequence: CASSRTGVTYEQYF.

The V call is TRBV19, the J call TRBJ1-5; 7 nucleotides match TRBD1. Germline V gene sequence: CDR1 LNHDA, CDR2 SQIVND (reference sequence). V lost 2 bases, J lost 0 bases, and 19 bases stayed unmatched. The CDR3 consists of 21 residues. CDR3 bases: TGTGCCAGTAGTATAAAGGATATTTATATGGGACAGAGGTATAGCAATCAGCCCCAGCATTTT. As protein: CASSIKDIYMGQRYSNQPQHF.

This rearrangement joins TRBV5-1 to TRBJ1-4; D is perhaps TRBD1 (5 bases). The CDR3 is 15 residues long. Trimming shortened V by 4 bases and J by 8 bases, and 18 bases separated the two germline ends. Germline V gene sequence: CDR1 SGHRS, CDR2 YFSETQ. The CDR3 reads CASSRDVGAVEKLFF. CDR3 in DNA: TGCGCCAGCAGCCGAGACGTAGGGGCGGTAGAAAAACTGTTTTTT.

The gene calls are TRBV6-6 and TRBJ1-3; D ambiguous. The CDR3 is made up of 15 amino acids. V was shortened by 5 bases and J by 4 bases, with 15 bases between the two germline ends. The V gene's germline CDR1 is MNHNY and CDR2 SVGAGI (reference sequence). In DNA form, the CDR3 reads TGTGCCAGCAGTCCTGACGGAGCCGCGGGAAACACCATATATTTT. Translation gives CASSPDGAAGNTIYF.

This clone has just a few counts. In the same sample, other DNA sequences code for this CDR3. This chain connects TRBV5-1 to TRBJ1-1; D is undetermined. The V gene's germline CDR1 is SGHRS and CDR2 YFSETQ. V lost 2 bases and J 1 base, leaving 9 bases between the germline ends. There are 14 residues in the CDR3. This CDR3 is CASSFDSRNTEAFF. The CDR3 DNA is TGCGCCAGCAGCTTCGATTCCCGGAACACTGAAGCTTTCTTT. The complete variable domain, with remaining parts taken from reference TRBV5-1 and TRBJ1-1, reads KAGVTQTPRYLIKTRGQQVTLSCSPISGHRSVSWYQQTPGQGLQFLFEYFSETQRNKGNFPGRFSGRQFSNSRSEMNVSTLELGDSALYLCASSFDSRNTEAFFGQGTRLTVV.

The sample holds a few counts of this clone. V usage is TRBV19 and J usage is TRBJ1-1; a possible D gene is TRBD1 (5 bases). The V and J ends lost 5 bases and 0 bases respectively, with 10 bases between them. The CDR3 is 14 residues long. Germline loops: CDR1 LNHDA, CDR2 SQIVND (reference sequence). The CDR3 loop reads CASSAGGVNTEAFF. CDR3 coding DNA: TGTGCCAGTAGTGCCGGGGGTGTGAACACTGAAGCTTTCTTT. The entire variable domain, with the rest obtained from reference TRBV19 and TRBJ1-1, is as follows: DGGITQSPKYLFRKEGQNVTLSCEQNLNHDAMYWYRQDPGQGLRLIYYSQIVNDFQKGDIAEGYSVSREKKESFPLTVTSAQKNPTAFYLCASSAGGVNTEAFFGQGTRLTVV.

This clone has only one observation. The CDR3 sequence: CASSPNTGEETQYF. The CDR3 bases are TGTGCCAGCAGCCCTAATACAGGGGAAGAGACCCAGTACTTC. The chain joins TRBV6-1 to TRBJ2-5; 7 bases align to TRBD1. CDR1 and CDR2 (germline): MNHNS, SASEGT. This CDR3 comprises 14 residues. Trimming cost V 6 bases and J 3 bases; bases outside gene matches: 7.